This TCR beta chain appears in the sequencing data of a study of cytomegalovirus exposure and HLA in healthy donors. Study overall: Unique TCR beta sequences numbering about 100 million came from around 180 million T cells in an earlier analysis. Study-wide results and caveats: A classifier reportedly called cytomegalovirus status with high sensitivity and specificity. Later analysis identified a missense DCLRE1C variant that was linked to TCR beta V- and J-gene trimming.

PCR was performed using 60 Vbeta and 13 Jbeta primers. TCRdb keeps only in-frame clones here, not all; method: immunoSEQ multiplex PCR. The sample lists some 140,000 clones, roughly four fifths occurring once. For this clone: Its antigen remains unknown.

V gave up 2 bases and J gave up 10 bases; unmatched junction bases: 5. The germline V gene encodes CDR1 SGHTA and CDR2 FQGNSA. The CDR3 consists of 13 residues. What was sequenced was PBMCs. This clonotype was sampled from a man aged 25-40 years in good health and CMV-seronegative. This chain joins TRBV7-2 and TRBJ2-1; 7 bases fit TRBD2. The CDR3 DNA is TGTGCCAGCAGCTTATCCGGGAGGAAGGAGCAGTTCTTC. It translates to CASSLSGRKEQFF.